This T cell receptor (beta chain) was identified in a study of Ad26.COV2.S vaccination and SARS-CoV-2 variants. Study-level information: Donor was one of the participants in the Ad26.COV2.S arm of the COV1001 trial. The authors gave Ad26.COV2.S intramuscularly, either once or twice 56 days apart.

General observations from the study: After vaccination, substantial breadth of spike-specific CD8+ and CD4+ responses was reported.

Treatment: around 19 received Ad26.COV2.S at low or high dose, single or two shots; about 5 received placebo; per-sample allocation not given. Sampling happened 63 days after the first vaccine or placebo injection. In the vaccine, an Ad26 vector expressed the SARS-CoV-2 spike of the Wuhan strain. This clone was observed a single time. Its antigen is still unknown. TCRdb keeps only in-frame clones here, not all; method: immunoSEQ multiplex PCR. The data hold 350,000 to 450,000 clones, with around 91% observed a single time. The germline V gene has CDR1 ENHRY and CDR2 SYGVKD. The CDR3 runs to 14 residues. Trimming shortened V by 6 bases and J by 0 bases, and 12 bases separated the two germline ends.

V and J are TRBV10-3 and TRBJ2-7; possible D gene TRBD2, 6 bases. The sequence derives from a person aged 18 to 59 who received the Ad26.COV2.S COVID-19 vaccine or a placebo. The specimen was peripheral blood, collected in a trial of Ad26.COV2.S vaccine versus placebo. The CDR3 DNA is TGTGCCATCAGCCCTAGCGCGATCTCCTACGAGCAGTACTTC. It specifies CAISPSAISYEQYF.